This T cell receptor (beta chain) stems from a study of neurological immune-mediated disorders. Study-wide results and limits: Multiple sclerosis was found to have the least TCR clonal expansion, below healthy controls, and HTLV-1-associated myelopathy the most.

One entry per CDR3 protein, called by TCRdb with MiXCR from the 5' RACE reads. The table shows about 24,000 distinct CDR3 sequences, with roughly an eighth occurring only once. This clonotype has at least ten counts. The antigen is unknown. V was pared by 2 bases and J by 7 bases, with 3 bases between. This CDR3 has 11 amino acids. The germline CDR1 and CDR2 sequences are SNHLY and FYNNEI. The rearrangement joins TRBV2 to TRBJ2-1, with D uncertain. Sequencing was carried out using PBMCs. This sequence originates from a woman aged 40 to 55 with HTLV-1-associated myelopathy (HAM/TSP). The CDR3 nucleotides read TGTGCCAGCAGTGAATATAATGAGCAGTTCTTC. Translated, it gives CASSEYNEQFF. Drawing the rest from reference TRBV2 and TRBJ2-1, the complete variable domain is EPEVTQTPSHQVTQMGQEVILRCVPISNHLYFYWYRQILGQKVEFLVSFYNNEISEKSEIFDDQFSVERPDGSNFTLKIRSTKLEDSAMYFCASSEYNEQFFGPGTRLTVL.